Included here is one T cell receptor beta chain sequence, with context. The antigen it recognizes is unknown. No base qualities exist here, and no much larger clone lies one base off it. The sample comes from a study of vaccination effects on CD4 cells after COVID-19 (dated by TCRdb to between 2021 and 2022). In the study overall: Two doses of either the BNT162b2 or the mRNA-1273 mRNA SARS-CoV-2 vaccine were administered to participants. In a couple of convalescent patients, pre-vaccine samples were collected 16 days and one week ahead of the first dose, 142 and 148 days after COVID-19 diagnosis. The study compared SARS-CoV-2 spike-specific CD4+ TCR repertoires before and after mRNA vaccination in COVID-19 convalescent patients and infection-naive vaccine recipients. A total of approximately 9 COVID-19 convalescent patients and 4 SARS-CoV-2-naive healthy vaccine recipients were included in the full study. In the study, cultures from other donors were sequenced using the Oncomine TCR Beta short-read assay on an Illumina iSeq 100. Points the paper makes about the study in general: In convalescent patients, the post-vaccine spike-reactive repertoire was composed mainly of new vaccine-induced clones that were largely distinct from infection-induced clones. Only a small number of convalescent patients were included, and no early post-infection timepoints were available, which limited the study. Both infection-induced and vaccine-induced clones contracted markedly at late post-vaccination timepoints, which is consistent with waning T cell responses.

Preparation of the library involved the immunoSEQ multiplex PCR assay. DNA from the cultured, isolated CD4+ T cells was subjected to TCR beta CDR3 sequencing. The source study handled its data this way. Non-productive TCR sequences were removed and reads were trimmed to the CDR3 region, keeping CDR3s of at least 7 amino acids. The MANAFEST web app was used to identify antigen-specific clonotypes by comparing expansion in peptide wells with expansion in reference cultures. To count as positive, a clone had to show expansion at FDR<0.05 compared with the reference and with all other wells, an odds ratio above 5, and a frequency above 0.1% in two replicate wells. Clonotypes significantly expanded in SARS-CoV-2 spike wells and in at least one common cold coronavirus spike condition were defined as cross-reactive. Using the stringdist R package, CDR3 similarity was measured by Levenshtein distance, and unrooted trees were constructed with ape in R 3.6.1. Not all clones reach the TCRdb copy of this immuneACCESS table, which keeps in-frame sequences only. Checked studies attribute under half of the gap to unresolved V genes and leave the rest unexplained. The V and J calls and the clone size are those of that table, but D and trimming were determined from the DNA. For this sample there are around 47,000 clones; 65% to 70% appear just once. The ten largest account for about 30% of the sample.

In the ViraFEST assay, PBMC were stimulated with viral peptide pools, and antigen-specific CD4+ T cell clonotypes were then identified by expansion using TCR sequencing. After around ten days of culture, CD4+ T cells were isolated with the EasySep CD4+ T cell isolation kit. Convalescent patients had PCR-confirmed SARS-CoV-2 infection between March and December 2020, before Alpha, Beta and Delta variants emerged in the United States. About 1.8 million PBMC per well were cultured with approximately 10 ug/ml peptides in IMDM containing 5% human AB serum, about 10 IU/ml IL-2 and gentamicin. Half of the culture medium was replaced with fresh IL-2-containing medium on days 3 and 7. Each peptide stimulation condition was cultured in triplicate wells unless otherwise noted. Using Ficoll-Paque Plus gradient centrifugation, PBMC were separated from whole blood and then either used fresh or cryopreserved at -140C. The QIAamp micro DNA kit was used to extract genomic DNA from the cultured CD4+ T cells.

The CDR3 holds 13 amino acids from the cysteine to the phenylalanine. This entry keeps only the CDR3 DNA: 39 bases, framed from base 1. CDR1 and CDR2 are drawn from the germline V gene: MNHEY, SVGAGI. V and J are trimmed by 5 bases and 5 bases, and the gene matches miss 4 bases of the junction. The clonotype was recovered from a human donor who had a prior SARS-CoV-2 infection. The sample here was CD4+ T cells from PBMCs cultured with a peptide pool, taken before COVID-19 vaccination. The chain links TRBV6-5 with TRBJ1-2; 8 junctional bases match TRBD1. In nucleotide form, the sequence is TGTGCCAGCAGTCCTAGACAGGGGTATGGCTACACCTTC. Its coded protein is CASSPRQGYGYTF.